One and the same sample provided the 30 T cell receptor beta chains below, sequenced in a study of T cells in tuberculosis (dated by TCRdb to about 2018). The library was produced with the immunoSEQ multiplex PCR assay. TCRdb obtained this table from immuneACCESS and retained in-frame rearrangements with V and J assigned. These tables miss some clones; where compared with another copy, unresolved V genes account for less than half of the shortfall, and the remainder is unexplained. The sample contains 20,000 to 25,000 clones, approximately 97% of them found a single time. The ten largest clones capture more than 5.5% of the sample. Sequenced: PBMCs. These TCRs come from a donor aged 10-35 years with latent tuberculosis or without tuberculosis infection.

The chain has TRBV18 and TRBJ1-1; D gene unclear. Germline V lookup: CDR1 KGHSH, CDR2 LQKENI. This CDR3 comprises 14 residues. V lost 3 bases to trimming and J lost 7 bases, with 15 bases between them. CDR3 sequence (DNA): TGTGCCAGCTCACCGGGTCGGGGTCTTAGTGAAGCTTTCTTT. It is translated as CASSPGRGLSEAFF.

This chain joins TRBV11-2 and TRBJ2-5, with 10 nucleotides matching TRBD2. Germline assignment: CDR1 SGHAT and CDR2 FQNNGV. The trim removed 4 bases at V and 1 base at J, leaving 3 bases unmatched. CDR3 size: 15 residues. CDR3 sequence (DNA): TGTGCCAGCAGCTACCTAGCGGGGGCCCAAGAGACCCAGTACTTC. Its protein is CASSYLAGAQETQYF.

The chain uses TRBV5-5 and TRBJ2-7, with a weak D call TRBD2 (5 bases). Per the germline V gene, CDR1 is SGHKS and CDR2 is YYEKEE (reference sequence). V shed 4 bases and J shed 5 bases, with 28 bases lying between them. The CDR3 has 18 residues. CDR3 in DNA: TGTGCCAGCAGCCCACTAGAACTAGACAACGGCAAAAAGGACGAGCAGTACTTC. This sequence encodes CASSPLELDNGKKDEQYF.

The chain has TRBV6-1 and TRBJ2-7; 7 bases align to TRBD2. There are 14 residues in the CDR3. Losses at the gene ends were 7 bases for V and 5 bases for J; bases not matched to a gene: 11. Germline lookup yields CDR1 MNHNS and CDR2 SASEGT. Here the CDR3 DNA reads TGTGCCAGCACCCCCGGGGGGATCCCCCACGAGCAGTACTTC. It is translated as CASTPGGIPHEQYF.

This rearrangement joins TRBV6-1 to TRBJ1-2; D unresolved. Germline V CDR1 and CDR2: MNHNS, SASEGT. This CDR3 has 11 residues. Between the trimmed V and J ends, which lost 8 bases and 8 bases, there was a span of 12 bases. CDR3 DNA: TGTGCCAGCTCCCCCGGGAGCGGCTACACCTTC. Protein: CASSPGSGYTF.

This chain links TRBV6-5 with TRBJ1-3; a possible D gene is TRBD1 (5 bases). The CDR3 loop spans 15 amino acids. Trimming cost V 1 base and J 4 bases, with 11 bases left between them. Germline-derived CDR1 and CDR2 are MNHEY and SVGAGI. CDR3 nucleotide sequence: TGTGCCAGCAGTTACTTCTCAGGGTTCGGAAACACCATATATTTT. It encodes CASSYFSGFGNTIYF.

The V and J genes are TRBV5-1 and TRBJ1-1; 8 nucleotides line up with TRBD1. This CDR3 is built from 17 residues. Germline lookup yields CDR1 SGHRS and CDR2 YFSETQ. The V gene end was trimmed by 3 bases and the J gene end by 3 bases; junction bases not matched to a gene: 13. The CDR3 coding sequence is TGCGCCAGCAGCTCCATTGGACAGGGAGAAACGGACACTGAAGCTTTCTTT. Protein: CASSSIGQGETDTEAFF.

V gene TRBV18 combines with J gene TRBJ2-7; no clear D gene. The CDR3 has 13 residues. The ends were cut back, 2 bases at V and 3 bases at J, with 8 bases in the middle. Germline V CDR1 and CDR2: KGHSH, LQKENI. The CDR3 nucleotides read TGTGCCAGCTCACCATCCACGGGCTACGAGCAGTACTTC. Protein sequence: CASSPSTGYEQYF.

The chain recombines TRBV11-2 with TRBJ2-7; TRBD1 might be the D (6 bases). The CDR3 loop spans 12 amino acids. V lost 1 base to trimming and J lost 8 bases, with 9 bases between them. Looked up from germline, CDR1 is SGHAT and CDR2 is FQNNGV. CDR3 DNA: TGTGCCAGCAGCTTAGGGACAGTAAAGCAGTACTTC. Translation gives CASSLGTVKQYF.

The chain joins TRBV6-5 to TRBJ1-4; TRBD1 aligns across 9 bases. V trimming: 5 bases; J trimming: 5 bases; junction bases outside the gene matches: 3. CDR3 length equals 14 residues. CDR1 is MNHEY, CDR2 SVGAGI, per germline. CDR3 amino acids: CASSGTGMNEKLFF. DNA of the CDR3: TGTGCCAGCAGTGGGACAGGGATGAATGAAAAACTGTTTTTT.

The V and J genes are TRBV9 and TRBJ2-7; TRBD1 aligns across 7 bases. CDR1 and CDR2 from the germline V gene are SGDLS and YYNGEE. This CDR3 contains 12 residues. Unmatched junction bases numbered 1, after V lost 4 bases and J lost 3 bases. DNA for the CDR3: TGTGCCAGCAGCAGACAGGGCTACGAGCAGTACTTC. It specifies CASSRQGYEQYF. The full variable domain, with the rest looked up from reference TRBV9 and TRBJ2-7, is DSGVTQTPKHLITATGQRVTLRCSPRSGDLSVYWYQQSLDQGLQFLIQYYNGEERAKGNILERFSAQQFPDLHSELNLSSLELGDSALYFCASSRQGYEQYFGPGTRLTVT.

CDR3 sequence (DNA): TGCGCCAGCAGCTTAGCAGGGTTGGGCACCGGGGAGCTGTTTTTT. It yields the protein CASSLAGLGTGELFF. This sequence joins TRBV5-1 and TRBJ2-2, with D perhaps matching TRBD1 (5 bases). The V end was cut by 2 bases, the J end by 4 bases, with 12 bases between. The CDR3 consists of 15 residues. In germline, CDR1 is SGHRS, CDR2 YFSETQ.

V and J are TRBV30 and TRBJ1-2, with D tentatively TRBD1 (6 bases). Germline loops: CDR1 GTSNPN, CDR2 SVGIG (reference sequence). The CDR3 covers 13 residues. V dropped 2 bases and J dropped 4 bases, with 11 bases sitting between them. CDR3 coding DNA: TGTGCCTGGAGTCCACAGGGTTTCTATGGCTACACCTTC. Its translation: CAWSPQGFYGYTF.

The rearrangement joins TRBV5-1 to TRBJ2-1, with 9 bases lining up with TRBD1. The germline gives CDR1 SGHRS, CDR2 YFSETQ. This CDR3 has 17 residues. V lost 3 bases to trimming and J lost 2 bases; unmatched junction nucleotides: 9. The CDR3 protein is CASSSWVGQGAYNEQFF. In nucleotides, the CDR3 is TGCGCCAGCAGCTCTTGGGTGGGACAGGGAGCCTACAATGAGCAGTTCTTC.

CDR3 bases: TGTGCCAGCAGCTCCACCGGGACTAGCGGGACCTACGAGCAGTACTTC. Encoded protein: CASSSTGTSGTYEQYF. The chain carries TRBV7-6 and TRBJ2-7; 13 nucleotides line up with TRBD2. The CDR3 has 16 residues. Germline V gives CDR1 SGHVS, CDR2 FNYEAQ. Germline trimming cut 4 bases from V and 2 bases from J; bases unmatched to any gene: 5.

This chain links TRBV27 with TRBJ2-1, with 11 bases that match TRBD2. CDR1 is MNHEY and CDR2 is SMNVEV in the germline V gene (reference sequence). The CDR3 contains 17 residues. V dropped 2 bases and J dropped 6; count of bases not matched to a gene: 9. CDR3 amino acids: CASSLTPSSGRTNEQFF. DNA for the CDR3: TGTGCCAGCAGTTTAACTCCCTCTAGCGGGAGGACCAATGAGCAGTTCTTC.

The chain has TRBV19 and TRBJ2-5, with 7 bases fitting TRBD2. Germline values: CDR1 LNHDA, CDR2 SQIVND (reference sequence). This CDR3 has 13 residues. With V trimmed by 7 bases and J by 9 bases, 11 bases remained unmatched. CDR3 sequence: CASMGGGARAQYF. The CDR3 nucleotides read TGTGCCAGTATGGGGGGAGGGGCAAGGGCCCAGTACTTC.

The rearrangement joins TRBV25-1 to TRBJ1-4; no clear D. The CDR3 covers 15 residues. In germline, CDR1 is MGHDK, CDR2 SYGVNS. The V end was cut by 4 bases, the J end by 0 bases, with 9 bases between. The chain's CDR3 is CASSVREATNEKLFF. The CDR3 DNA follows: TGTGCCAGCAGTGTACGGGAAGCAACTAATGAAAAACTGTTTTTT. The full variable domain, with the rest looked up from reference TRBV25-1 and TRBJ1-4, is EADIYQTPRYLVIGTGKKITLECSQTMGHDKMYWYQQDPGMELHLIHYSYGVNSTEKGDLSSESTVSRIRTEHFPLTLESARPSHTSQYLCASSVREATNEKLFFGSGTQLSVL.

The chain links TRBV19 to TRBJ2-7; weak D call: TRBD2 (5 bases). Germline values: CDR1 LNHDA, CDR2 SQIVND (reference sequence). V lost 6 bases to trimming and J lost 3 bases, with 12 bases between them. The length of the CDR3 is 13 residues. In nucleotides, the CDR3 is TGTGCCAGTAGCCGGACTTCTAGCTACGAGCAGTACTTC. Translating gives CASSRTSSYEQYF.

V and J are TRBV11-2 and TRBJ1-2; TRBD1 matches at 10 bases. With 5 bases clipped from V and 8 bases from J, the junction kept 5 bases outside the gene matches. The germline gives CDR1 SGHAT, CDR2 FQNNGV. The length of the CDR3 is 13 residues. CDR3: CASSRGTGDGYTF. DNA for the CDR3: TGTGCCAGCAGCAGGGGGACAGGGGACGGCTACACCTTC.

This CDR3 reads CSALKQGTEQYF. The CDR3 region has the DNA TGCAGCGCCCTAAAACAGGGGACCGAGCAGTACTTC. The V and J genes are TRBV29-1 and TRBJ2-7; 7 positions agree with TRBD1. The CDR3 length is 12 residues. The trim removed 7 bases at V and 6 bases at J, leaving 9 bases unmatched. Looked up from germline, CDR1 is SQVTM and CDR2 is ANQGSEA.

The rearrangement links TRBV9 to TRBJ1-1; TRBD1 aligns across 8 bases. V shed 0 bases and J 4 bases; nucleotides not matched to a gene: 2. The CDR3 spans 14 residues. Germline V gives CDR1 SGDLS, CDR2 YYNGEE. CDR3: CASSVDTGGTEAFF. Written as DNA, the CDR3 is TGTGCCAGCAGCGTAGACACAGGGGGCACTGAAGCTTTCTTT.

The V gene is TRBV11-2, the J gene TRBJ1-1; D unclear. V was pared by 4 bases and J by 1 base, with 19 bases between. This CDR3 is built from 17 residues. Germline CDR1 reads SGHAT; CDR2 reads FQNNGV. CDR3 amino acids: CASSSLRLGSQNTEAFF. CDR3 sequence (DNA): TGTGCCAGCAGCTCCCTTCGGCTGGGCTCTCAGAACACTGAAGCTTTCTTT.

V gene TRBV27 combines with J gene TRBJ1-3, with D maybe TRBD1 (5 bases). The CDR3 length is 14 residues. Germline lookup yields CDR1 MNHEY and CDR2 SMNVEV (reference sequence). The germline V and J ends were trimmed by 5 bases and 4 bases, with 12 bases remaining between them. DNA of the CDR3: TGTGCCAGCAGTCCCGGGACTTGGGGAAACACCATATATTTT. The encoded protein is CASSPGTWGNTIYF.

V is TRBV2 and J is TRBJ1-5, with 7 bases fitting TRBD1. The CDR3 contains 18 residues. The V gene's germline CDR1 is SNHLY and CDR2 FYNNEI. With V trimmed by 1 base and J by 2 bases, 11 bases remained unmatched. The CDR3 is CASSEEKDRSVGNQPQHF. The CDR3 region has the DNA TGTGCCAGCAGTGAAGAGAAGGACAGGTCGGTTGGCAATCAGCCCCAGCATTTT.

CDR3 nucleotides: TGTGCCAGCAGTTTCCAGACTAGTTCCCCCGGGGAGCTGTTTTTT. It specifies CASSFQTSSPGELFF. This sequence joins TRBV6-1 and TRBJ2-2, with a possible D match to TRBD2 (6 bases). The CDR3 totals 15 residues. Germline V gives CDR1 MNHNS, CDR2 SASEGT. V gave up 5 bases and J gave up 6 bases, with 16 bases separating them.

V and J are TRBV5-1 and TRBJ2-7; TRBD2 matches at 8 bases. CDR1 and CDR2 (germline): SGHRS, YFSETQ. The CDR3 has 15 amino acids. Germline trimming cut 0 bases from V and 0 bases from J; bases unmatched to any gene: 2. CDR3 DNA sequence: TGCGCCAGCAGCTTGGCCGGGACTAGCTCCTACGAGCAGTACTTC. Encoded protein: CASSLAGTSSYEQYF.

The rearrangement links TRBV6-1 to TRBJ1-1; 9 positions match TRBD1. The CDR3 is 15 residues long. V lost 9 bases and J lost 0; bases outside the gene matches: 8. Germline V gives CDR1 MNHNS, CDR2 SASEGT. This CDR3 is CASTGTGIMNTEAFF. Written as DNA, the CDR3 is TGTGCCAGTACCGGGACAGGGATCATGAACACTGAAGCTTTCTTT.

The rearrangement joins TRBV25-1 to TRBJ1-2; D not resolved. This CDR3 is built from 17 residues. V was trimmed by 1 base and J by 2 bases, leaving 17 bases between them. Germline CDR1 MGHDK, CDR2 SYGVNS. The CDR3 spells CASSEWGNGRKNYGYTF. The DNA of the CDR3 is TGTGCCAGCAGTGAATGGGGAAACGGGAGAAAGAACTATGGCTACACCTTC.

This clone was detected only once. The J gene is TRBJ1-2, the V gene TRBV29-1, with unresolved D. CDR3 length: 12 residues. Germline CDR1 is SQVTM and CDR2 is ANQGSEA. V was cut by 7 bases and J by 4 bases, with 13 bases left in between. This CDR3 is CSALVSVYGYTF. In DNA form, the CDR3 reads TGCAGCGCCCTAGTCAGCGTCTATGGCTACACCTTC.